This entry lists 4 T cell receptor beta chains sequenced from one sample in a study of PD-L1 blockade in urothelial cancer. This table comes from immunoSEQ multiplex PCR, and its TCRdb copy is limited to in-frame clones, with some not included. The top ten clones hold roughly 24% of a sample with tens of thousands of clones, approximately 86% of them seen once. Time point described: peripheral blood 6 weeks after treatment start. The sample consisted of PBMCs, taken around atezolizumab (anti-PD-L1) treatment. Source of these receptors: a man aged 55 to 70 with urothelial cancer.

This sequence joins TRBV19 and TRBJ2-1; 9 bases line up with TRBD1. Germline V lookup: CDR1 LNHDA, CDR2 SQIVND (reference sequence). The CDR3 sequence is 15 residues long. The J segment lost 6 bases and the V segment lost 4 bases, leaving 7 bases of the junction unmatched. This CDR3 reads CASSKPGQGSNEQFF. The CDR3 nucleotides are TGTGCCAGTAGTAAACCGGGACAGGGAAGCAATGAGCAGTTCTTC.

The sample holds one count of this clone. As DNA, the CDR3 is TGTGCCAGCAGCCTATCCGGGACAGGTCTCCTAGATACGCAGTATTTT. As protein: CASSLSGTGLLDTQYF. The genes are TRBV7-2 and TRBJ2-3, with 8 bases that match TRBD1. CDR3 length: 16 amino acids. Germline CDR1 SGHTA, CDR2 FQGNSA. J lost 5 bases, V lost 5 bases, and 12 bases had no gene match.

The chain is built from TRBV30 and TRBJ2-7, with a weak D call TRBD2 (5 bases). V shed 3 bases and J shed 4 bases, with 13 bases lying between them. This CDR3 contains 13 residues. Germline-derived CDR1 and CDR2 are GTSNPN and SVGIG (reference sequence). CDR3 region: CAWRGLGVYEQYF. The CDR3, as DNA: TGTGCCTGGAGAGGACTTGGGGTGTACGAGCAGTACTTC.

The gene calls are TRBV6-1 and TRBJ1-1; TRBD1 aligns across 9 bases. CDR1 MNHNS and CDR2 SASEGT come from the germline V gene. The CDR3 covers 14 residues. V lost 1 base, J lost 11 bases, and 8 bases stayed unmatched. The CDR3 nucleotides are TGTGCCAGCAGTGAAGGGGGGACAGGGCACTTCGCTTTCTTT. Residues: CASSEGGTGHFAFF.